The 14 T cell receptor beta chains below all came from one sample that was sequenced in a study of beta chain features in type 1 diabetes. Reverse transcribing all isolated RNA meant expressed TCRB transcripts were sequenced. Sequencing was performed with immunoSEQ multiplex PCR; in TCRdb, only in-frame clones are kept and a portion is missing. The repertoire holds almost 350,000 clones, with approximately 8.2% as singletons. Sample: central memory CD4+ T cells from blood. These receptors all come from a woman in her late teens or twenties in good health.

J is TRBJ2-7 and V is TRBV29-1, with 9 bases lining up with TRBD1. V shed 8 bases and J 0 bases; nucleotides not matched to a gene: 8. The CDR3 consists of 14 residues. Germline-derived CDR1 and CDR2 are SQVTM and ANQGSEA. The CDR3 DNA sequence: TGCAGCACATCCGGGACAGGGAACTCCTACGAGCAGTACTTC. As protein: CSTSGTGNSYEQYF.

This clone was seen a few times. The chain employs TRBV7-2 and TRBJ1-3; D gene uncertain. This CDR3 has 13 residues. The V end lost 4 bases, the J end lost 4 bases, and 8 bases lay between the germline ends. Germline lookup yields CDR1 SGHTA and CDR2 FQGNSA. DNA of the CDR3: TGTGCCAGCAGCTCCATGGGGGGAAACACCATATATTTT. This codes for CASSSMGGNTIYF.

CDR3 amino acids: CASSLTSGRGRGTEETQYF. CDR3 nucleotides: TGTGCCAGCAGCTTGACTAGCGGGAGAGGGAGAGGGACCGAAGAGACCCAGTACTTC. The V call is TRBV11-2, the J call TRBJ2-5; 12 bases match TRBD2. CDR3 length equals 19 residues. Germline CDR1 and CDR2: SGHAT and FQNNGV. Trimming cost V 3 bases and J 3 bases; bases outside gene matches: 14.

Ten or more counts support this clone. The V gene is TRBV5-4, the J gene TRBJ2-5; weak D call: TRBD1 (5 bases). CDR1 is SGHNT and CDR2 is YYREEE in the germline V gene (reference sequence). Between the trimmed V and J ends, which lost 5 bases and 5 bases, there was a span of 19 bases. The CDR3 sequence is 15 residues long. CDR3 nucleotide sequence: TGTGCCAGCAGTCTAGACAGCCAAGGATTGGAGACCCAGTACTTC. Translated: CASSLDSQGLETQYF.

This clone was seen a handful of times. This sequence joins TRBV6-1 and TRBJ1-2; D is ambiguous. Germline V CDR1 and CDR2: MNHNS, SASEGT. Trimming pared 0 bases from V and 8 bases from J, leaving 7 bases between. This CDR3 is built from 12 residues. CDR3 in DNA: TGTGCCAGCAGTGAAGCGCAACAAGGCTACACCTTC. Translated: CASSEAQQGYTF.

This chain connects TRBV5-8 to TRBJ2-5; no firm D call. The length of the CDR3 is 10 residues. Germline V gives CDR1 SGHTS, CDR2 YDEGEE. Trimming shortened V by 5 bases and J by 3 bases, and 2 bases separated the two germline ends. CDR3 region: CASREETQYF. The CDR3 nucleotides read TGTGCCAGCAGGGAAGAGACCCAGTACTTC.

The V call is TRBV18, the J call TRBJ1-2; a possible D gene is TRBD1 (6 bases). The CDR3 has 13 amino acids. V gave up 5 bases and J gave up 8 bases, with 15 bases separating them. Germline CDR1 KGHSH, CDR2 LQKENI. Here the CDR3 DNA reads TGTGCCAGCTCATTCACAGGGTTAAGCGGCTACACCTTC. Its translation is CASSFTGLSGYTF.

This clone was counted at least ten times. This chain uses TRBV27 with TRBJ2-1; TRBD2 agrees at 10 bases. The CDR3 is made up of 16 amino acids. The junction had 5 bases not matched to a gene; V was cut back by 6 bases and J by 0 bases. Per the germline V gene, CDR1 is MNHEY and CDR2 is SMNVEV (reference sequence). CDR3 sequence: CASRDLAGGSYNEQFF. The DNA of the CDR3 is TGTGCCAGCAGGGACTTAGCGGGAGGCTCCTACAATGAGCAGTTCTTC.

This clone appeared many times. V is TRBV7-2 and J is TRBJ2-7, with TRBD2 identical over 13 bases. Germline CDR1 reads SGHTA; CDR2 reads FQGNSA. This CDR3 has 15 amino acids. The junction had 1 base not matched to a gene; V was cut back by 4 bases and J by 1 base. The CDR3 region has the DNA TGTGCCAGCAGCTCGACTAGCGGGAGGTCCTACGAGCAGTACTTC. Amino acid sequence: CASSSTSGRSYEQYF.

Only a few counts were recorded for this clone. The chain employs TRBV27 and TRBJ1-2; the D is unclear. CDR3 length: 15 residues. Germline V gene data show CDR1 as MNHEY and CDR2 as SMNVEV (reference sequence). The V end was cut by 1 base, the J end by 0 bases, with 9 bases between. The CDR3 DNA sequence: TGTGCCAGCAGTTTATTCGGGCACACTAACTATGGCTACACCTTC. Protein sequence: CASSLFGHTNYGYTF.

The V gene is TRBV7-2, the J gene TRBJ2-5; TRBD1 agrees at 7 bases. The V gene end was trimmed by 1 base and the J gene end by 6 bases; junction bases not matched to a gene: 5. CDR3 length: 14 residues. Germline CDR1 reads SGHTA; CDR2 reads FQGNSA. CDR3: CASSLGQGHQTQYF. The CDR3 DNA reads TGTGCCAGCAGCTTAGGACAGGGACATCAGACCCAGTACTTC.

This clone has a count of ten or more. The rearrangement joins TRBV7-2 to TRBJ2-1; 8 bases match TRBD1. The CDR3 length is 15 residues. The V segment lost 5 bases and the J segment 4 bases; nucleotides outside the gene matches: 7. Germline-derived CDR1 and CDR2 are SGHTA and FQGNSA. CDR3 in DNA: TGTGCCAGCAGCCCCGGACAGGGTTTATACAATGAGCAGTTCTTC. Residues: CASSPGQGLYNEQFF.

The sample holds many counts of this clone. This chain connects TRBV11-2 to TRBJ2-1; 9 nucleotides agree with TRBD2. The CDR3 has 17 amino acids. V trimming: 1 base; J trimming: 9 bases; junction bases outside the gene matches: 13. The germline V gene has CDR1 SGHAT and CDR2 FQNNGV. The CDR3 is CASSLVASGIGASEQFF. The CDR3 DNA follows: TGTGCCAGCAGCTTAGTGGCTAGCGGGATTGGGGCTAGTGAGCAGTTCTTC.

The rearrangement links TRBV5-5 to TRBJ1-4, with TRBD1 as a possible D gene (6 bases). Per the germline V gene, CDR1 is SGHKS and CDR2 is YYEKEE (reference sequence). The CDR3 is made up of 17 amino acids. V dropped 4 bases and J dropped 5 bases, with 21 bases sitting between them. CDR3 residues: CASSPRPGTSNNEKLFF. Written as DNA, the CDR3 is TGTGCCAGCAGCCCACGGCCCGGGACAAGCAACAATGAAAAACTGTTTTTT.